This T cell receptor (beta chain) emerged from a study of T cell responses to AZD1222 COVID-19 vaccine. Clones were sequenced by immunoSEQ multiplex PCR, and TCRdb holds only the in-frame ones, with some missing. The sample includes 200,000 to 250,000 clones, approximately 94% of them seen just once. Note on this clone: Its antigen is currently unknown.

The study's findings and limits: The study sampled repertoires only after the peak T cell response. AZD1222 recipients seropositive at baseline numbered only six or seven.

V lost 2 bases and J lost 6, with 5 bases in between. CDR3 length: 11 amino acids. Germline V lookup: CDR1 SGHDT, CDR2 YYEEEE. The sample was peripheral blood, taken on day 0 of MenACWY control vaccination. The V gene is TRBV5-6, the J gene TRBJ1-1; no reliable D call. The receptor's source is an adult in good health. The CDR3 DNA is TGTGCCAGCAGCTTCGGAGCTGAAGCTTTCTTT. This codes for CASSFGAEAFF. Full variable domain (rest looked up from reference TRBV5-6 and TRBJ1-1): DAGVTQSPTHLIKTRGQQVTLRCSPKSGHDTVSWYQQALGQGPQFIFQYYEEEERQRGNFPDRFSGHQFPNYSSELNVNALLLGDSALYLCASSFGAEAFFGQGTRLTVV.